A single sample is the source of the 22 T cell receptor beta chains below, sequenced in a study of shared clonotypes between healthy human individuals. The data were produced by immunoSEQ multiplex PCR, yet TCRdb's version contains in-frame clones alone and is incomplete. The repertoire holds 190,000 or so clones, with 85% to 95% as singletons. The sequencing input was naive CD4+ T cells sorted from blood. Sample subset: CD45RA+ positively selected. All receptors come from a woman in her 30s in good health.

This chain connects TRBV11-2 to TRBJ2-7; 10 bases match TRBD1. Germline-derived CDR1 and CDR2 are SGHAT and FQNNGV. This CDR3 contains 19 residues. Trimming removed 4 bases from V and 4 bases from J; junction bases left unmatched: 19. Here the CDR3 reads CASSSRQGAASGFLYEQYF. DNA for the CDR3: TGTGCCAGCAGCTCCCGACAGGGGGCAGCTAGCGGGTTTTTGTACGAGCAGTACTTC.

The V gene is TRBV7-9, the J gene TRBJ2-1; D not resolved. Trimming took 7 bases from V and 6 from J, leaving 22 bases between them. This CDR3 has 16 residues. Germline CDR1 is SEHNR and CDR2 is FQNEAQ (reference sequence). The chain's CDR3 is CASTFDMGRKFNEQFF. The CDR3 nucleotides are TGTGCCAGCACCTTTGATATGGGTCGAAAGTTCAATGAGCAGTTCTTC.

The chain joins TRBV11-2 to TRBJ2-3; D call uncertain. V lost 5 bases, J lost 4 bases, and 4 bases lay in between. CDR3 length: 11 residues. Germline V gene lookup returns CDR1 SGHAT and CDR2 FQNNGV. CDR3: CASSTSDTQYF. CDR3 nucleotides: TGTGCCAGCAGCACTTCAGATACGCAGTATTTT.

The CDR3 region is CASSLSGQGTSYEQYF. DNA of the CDR3: TGTGCCAGCAGCTTGTCCGGACAGGGGACCTCCTACGAGCAGTACTTC. J is TRBJ2-7 and V is TRBV5-4; 9 bases are shared with TRBD1. Germline V lookup: CDR1 SGHNT, CDR2 YYREEE (reference sequence). This CDR3 is 16 amino acids long. V lost 1 base, J lost 0 bases, and 5 bases stayed unmatched.

V gene TRBV19 combines with J gene TRBJ2-5; D perhaps matches TRBD1 (5 bases). The DNA end is a closer match to TRBJ2-7, so the J assignment may be wrong. There are 13 residues in the CDR3. From germline, CDR1 is LNHDA and CDR2 SQIVND (reference sequence). This CDR3 reads CASSTLQDYEQYF. The CDR3 nucleotides read TGTGCCAGTAGTACTTTACAGGATTACGAGCAGTACTTC.

The chain carries TRBV9 and TRBJ2-5; D possibly corresponds to TRBD2 (5 bases). Germline CDR1 is SGDLS and CDR2 is YYNGEE. With 7 bases removed from V and 5 bases from J, the gap between germline ends came to 9 bases. The CDR3 length is 11 residues. CDR3 coding DNA: TGTGCCAGCGGAGGCTCCGAGACCCAGTACTTC. The encoded protein is CASGGSETQYF.

This chain joins TRBV11-1 and TRBJ2-5; 9 bases are a match to TRBD2. The better agreement between TRBJ2-7 and the DNA end casts doubt on the J call. Germline V gene data show CDR1 as SGHAT and CDR2 as FQDESV (reference sequence). This CDR3 is 17 amino acids long. The CDR3 reads CASNPGLAFETSYEQYF. DNA of the CDR3: TGTGCCAGCAATCCGGGACTAGCTTTTGAAACCTCCTACGAGCAGTACTTC.

The chain couples TRBV19 to TRBJ2-7, with 9 bases identical to TRBD2. V shed 9 bases and J 3 bases; nucleotides not matched to a gene: 18. Germline lookup yields CDR1 LNHDA and CDR2 SQIVND (reference sequence). The CDR3 is made up of 17 amino acids. The CDR3 nucleotides read TGTGCCAGCTCCCTTGGGGTCGGACTAGCGACGATCTACGAGCAGTACTTC. It encodes CASSLGVGLATIYEQYF.

The chain combines TRBV7-8 with TRBJ2-3; D tentatively reads TRBD1 or TRBD2 (5 bases each). V lost 4 bases to trimming and J lost 5 bases, with 13 bases between them. The CDR3 is 14 amino acids. In germline, CDR1 is SGHVS, CDR2 FQNEAQ. CDR3 bases: TGTGCCAGCAGCTACTCGGGACCGGAAGATACGCAGTATTTT. Residues: CASSYSGPEDTQYF.

The J gene is TRBJ2-7, the V gene TRBV7-2; 13 positions match TRBD2. V shed 5 bases, J shed 5 bases, and the junction held 12 bases outside the gene matches. Germline-derived CDR1 and CDR2 are SGHTA and FQGNSA. The CDR3 spans 17 residues. The DNA of the CDR3 is TGTGCCAGCAGCCCCCGGACTAGCGGGAGTCTTGGGGACGAGCAGTACTTC. It is translated as CASSPRTSGSLGDEQYF.

V gene TRBV7-2 combines with J gene TRBJ2-7, with 8 nucleotides matching TRBD1. V was pared by 5 bases and J by 2 bases, with 8 bases of the junction left unmatched. Germline V gives CDR1 SGHTA, CDR2 FQGNSA. The CDR3 length is 15 residues. The CDR3 sequence is CASSARTGPPYEQYF. CDR3 sequence (DNA): TGTGCCAGCAGCGCCCGGACAGGGCCACCCTACGAGCAGTACTTC.

The chain combines TRBV11-2 with TRBJ1-1; D is possibly TRBD1 (5 bases). The CDR3 contains 13 residues. Between the trimmed V and J ends, which lost 5 bases and 11 bases, there was a span of 18 bases. CDR1 is SGHAT and CDR2 is FQNNGV in the germline V gene. CDR3 sequence: CASSPGTPGWAFF. In DNA form, the CDR3 reads TGTGCCAGCAGCCCAGGGACTCCGGGGTGGGCTTTCTTT.

The rearrangement links TRBV18 to TRBJ2-5, with a tentative D call TRBD2 (5 bases). There are 14 residues in the CDR3. Germline loops: CDR1 KGHSH, CDR2 LQKENI. V was pared by 2 bases and J by 4 bases, with 11 bases between. In DNA, the CDR3 is TGTGCCAGCTCACCAGGACTGGTGTTAGAGACCCAGTACTTC. Translation: CASSPGLVLETQYF.

V is TRBV19 and J is TRBJ2-6, with TRBD1 matching 7 bases. V shed 5 bases, J shed 1 base, and the junction held 8 bases outside the gene matches. The CDR3 totals 17 residues. Germline loops: CDR1 LNHDA, CDR2 SQIVND (reference sequence). CDR3 DNA sequence: TGTGCCAGTAGTCCTTCGACAGGGCGGTCTGGGGCCAACGTCCTGACTTTC. Translation gives CASSPSTGRSGANVLTF.

The CDR3 here is CASSLSGLNTEAFF. The DNA for the CDR3 is TGTGCCAGCTCATTAAGTGGGTTGAACACTGAAGCTTTCTTT. This rearrangement joins TRBV18 to TRBJ1-1, with D unclear. The CDR3 is 14 amino acids. The V gene lost 5 bases and the J gene lost 0 bases, with 10 bases spanning the gap. Per the germline V gene, CDR1 is KGHSH and CDR2 is LQKENI.

The V call is TRBV6-4, the J call TRBJ2-1, with TRBD2 matching 11 bases. Germline loops: CDR1 MRHNA, CDR2 SNTAGT. Trimming took 2 bases from V and 9 from J; bases not matched to a gene: 0. There are 13 residues in the CDR3. The CDR3 DNA reads TGTGCCAGCAGTGACCTAGCGGGAGGTGAGCAGTTCTTC. This codes for CASSDLAGGEQFF.

V usage is TRBV19 and J usage is TRBJ1-1; 8 bases line up with TRBD1. Germline V gene sequence: CDR1 LNHDA, CDR2 SQIVND (reference sequence). This CDR3 contains 14 residues. J lost 0 bases, V lost 5 bases, and 2 bases had no gene match. The CDR3 sequence is CASSGDRMNTEAFF. The CDR3 bases are TGTGCCAGTAGTGGGGACAGGATGAACACTGAAGCTTTCTTT.

This chain joins TRBV28 and TRBJ2-5; 7 bases are shared with TRBD2. The DNA end is more similar to TRBJ2-7, so the J call may be wrong. CDR1 is MDHEN, CDR2 SYDVKM, per germline. The CDR3 covers 14 residues. The CDR3 reads CASSGPGGSYEQYF. The CDR3 DNA follows: TGTGCCAGCAGCGGTCCCGGGGGGTCCTACGAGCAGTACTTC.

The chain has TRBV5-1 and TRBJ1-5; D gene uncertain. Trimming cost V 4 bases and J 7 bases, with 12 bases left between them. Germline CDR1 is SGHRS and CDR2 is YFSETQ. CDR3 length: 13 amino acids. The CDR3 protein is CASSATAGQPQHF. The CDR3 DNA is TGCGCCAGCAGCGCAACAGCAGGACAGCCCCAGCATTTT.

The chain joins TRBV6-6 to TRBJ2-7; no reliable D call. Trimming took off 5 bases at V and 2 bases at J, with 10 bases between the two ends. The CDR3 is 13 residues long. Germline V gene lookup returns CDR1 MNHNY and CDR2 SVGAGI (reference sequence). CDR3 nucleotides: TGTGCCAGCAGTGATTTAAACCCCTACGAGCAGTACTTC. Its protein product is CASSDLNPYEQYF.

This chain connects TRBV28 to TRBJ1-5; 8 bases map to TRBD1. The germline gives CDR1 MDHEN, CDR2 SYDVKM. The CDR3 has 15 residues. V lost 7 bases, J lost 2 bases, and 7 bases stayed unmatched. CDR3 nucleotide sequence: TGTGCCAGCACCCTGACAGGGGTCGGCAATCAGCCCCAGCATTTT. Amino acid sequence: CASTLTGVGNQPQHF.

The chain employs TRBV6-5 and TRBJ1-1; D unresolved. The CDR3 has 11 residues. Germline CDR1 reads MNHEY; CDR2 reads SVGAGI. The V gene lost 3 bases and the J gene lost 6 bases, with 5 bases spanning the gap. The CDR3 DNA sequence: TGTGCCAGCAGTTATGAGGCTGAAGCTTTCTTT. Translation: CASSYEAEAFF.